These T cell receptor beta chains were read from a single sample in a study of blood T cell repertoires in COVID-19. The assay was immunoSEQ multiplex PCR, and TCRdb's table has in-frame clones only and misses some. The sample consists of 28,000 or so clones, more than 65% of them appearing once. Sequenced material: peripheral blood. The receptors come from a human donor in a cohort sampled during active COVID-19. Both conserved end residues are part of each CDR3. The D gene is left open where the match is weak. Clone size appears in some rows only: once, few, many, or a class for an expanded clone.

j_call: TRBJ1-2; v_call: TRBV6-5; d_call: TRBD1; clone_size: NA; cdr3_nt: TGTGCCACCCATTCAGGGGGCGATGGCTATGGCTACACCTTC; cdr3_aa: CATHSGGDGYGYTF
j_call: TRBJ2-1; v_call: TRBV16; d_call: NA; clone_size: once; cdr3_nt: TGTGCCAGCAGCCAAAACCCAGTCCAGGGTAATGAGCAGTTCTTC; cdr3_aa: CASSQNPVQGNEQFF
j_call: TRBJ1-5; v_call: TRBV9; d_call: TRBD1; clone_size: few; cdr3_nt: TGTGCCAGCAGCGTATCAGGGACAGGGAATCAGCCCCAGCATTTT; cdr3_aa: CASSVSGTGNQPQHF
j_call: TRBJ2-2; v_call: TRBV7-9; d_call: NA; clone_size: NA; cdr3_nt: TGTGCCAGCAGCTCGAGTTGGGGCGAGTACACCGGGGAGCTGTTTTTT; cdr3_aa: CASSSSWGEYTGELFF
j_call: TRBJ2-2; v_call: TRBV27; d_call: NA; clone_size: few; cdr3_nt: TGTGCCAGCAAGTTAGTGCCTACTGCGAACACCGGGGAGCTGTTTTTT; cdr3_aa: CASKLVPTANTGELFF
j_call: TRBJ1-6; v_call: TRBV5-1; d_call: TRBD1; clone_size: NA; cdr3_nt: TGCGCCAGCAGCCCAGGACAGGGGGCAAATTCACCCCTCCACTTT; cdr3_aa: CASSPGQGANSPLHF
j_call: TRBJ2-5; v_call: TRBV12-3/TRBV12-4; d_call: NA; clone_size: NA; cdr3_nt: TGTGCCAGCAGTACAGGGTTCCAAGAGACCCAGTACTTC; cdr3_aa: CASSTGFQETQYF
j_call: TRBJ2-5; v_call: TRBV27; d_call: NA; clone_size: NA; cdr3_nt: TGTGCCAGCAGACCTTCAGCGGGAGAGACCCAGTACTTC; cdr3_aa: CASRPSAGETQYF
j_call: TRBJ1-2; v_call: TRBV29-1; d_call: TRBD1; clone_size: many; cdr3_nt: TGCAGCGTTGAAGAGGGACAGGGCGGCGGCTACACCTTC; cdr3_aa: CSVEEGQGGGYTF
j_call: TRBJ1-5; v_call: TRBV20-1; d_call: TRBD1; clone_size: NA; cdr3_nt: TGCAGTGCAGGGGGCGCGGGGCCCCAGCATTTT; cdr3_aa: CSAGGAGPQHF
j_call: TRBJ2-1; v_call: TRBV28; d_call: NA; clone_size: few; cdr3_nt: TGTGCCAGCAACGGGGTCCAACTACACAAATTTAATGAGCAGTTCTTC; cdr3_aa: CASNGVQLHKFNEQFF
j_call: TRBJ1-1; v_call: TRBV19; d_call: NA; clone_size: few; cdr3_nt: TGTGCCAGTAGGATACAGGGCGTGAACACTGAAGCTTTCTTT; cdr3_aa: CASRIQGVNTEAFF
j_call: TRBJ2-7; v_call: TRBV7-5; d_call: NA; clone_size: NA; cdr3_nt: TGTGCCAGAAGCTTTGGAACAGGCGAACCAAGATCCTACGAGCAGTACTTC; cdr3_aa: CARSFGTGEPRSYEQYF
j_call: TRBJ1-5; v_call: TRBV10-2; d_call: NA; clone_size: NA; cdr3_nt: TGCGCCAGCAGTCAGACGGGGGGAAATCAGCCCCAGCATTTT; cdr3_aa: CASSQTGGNQPQHF
j_call: TRBJ1-6; v_call: TRBV18; d_call: TRBD1; clone_size: NA; cdr3_nt: TGTGCCAGCTCCCCGACCAGGGGGGCAAGTAATTCACCCCTCCACTTT; cdr3_aa: CASSPTRGASNSPLHF
j_call: TRBJ2-1; v_call: TRBV6-6; d_call: NA; clone_size: NA; cdr3_nt: TGTGCCAGCAGTTTTACATTCAATGAGCAGTTCTTC; cdr3_aa: CASSFTFNEQFF
j_call: TRBJ2-3; v_call: TRBV7-8; d_call: NA; clone_size: NA; cdr3_nt: TGTGCCAGCAGCTTAACTGTTCCGACTGGCACAGATACGCAGTATTTT; cdr3_aa: CASSLTVPTGTDTQYF
j_call: TRBJ2-2; v_call: TRBV29-1; d_call: TRBD1; clone_size: NA; cdr3_nt: TGCAGCGTTGAAGAGCAGGGGGCGAACACCGGGGAGCTGTTTTTT; cdr3_aa: CSVEEQGANTGELFF
j_call: TRBJ2-5; v_call: TRBV29-1; d_call: NA; clone_size: NA; cdr3_nt: TGCAGCAAACGGCAGGGAAGTGGGGCCCAGTACTTC; cdr3_aa: CSKRQGSGAQYF
j_call: TRBJ1-2; v_call: TRBV27; d_call: TRBD1; clone_size: NA; cdr3_nt: TGTGCCAGCAGTTTGAGGACAGGGAGGCAGGGCTACACCTTC; cdr3_aa: CASSLRTGRQGYTF
j_call: TRBJ1-6; v_call: TRBV7-2; d_call: NA; clone_size: few; cdr3_nt: TGTGCCAGCAGCTTAGCCCTAGGGGAGGGGTCACCCCTCCACTTT; cdr3_aa: CASSLALGEGSPLHF
j_call: TRBJ2-3; v_call: TRBV4-2; d_call: TRBD1; clone_size: NA; cdr3_nt: TGTGCCAGCAGCCAAGGCACCGACAGGGTTAGCACAGATACGCAGTATTTT; cdr3_aa: CASSQGTDRVSTDTQYF
j_call: TRBJ2-1; v_call: TRBV21-1; d_call: NA; clone_size: NA; cdr3_nt: TGTGCCAGCAGCAATTGTTGCGGGAGGTCCTACAATGAGCAGTTCTTC; cdr3_aa: CASSNCCGRSYNEQFF
j_call: TRBJ1-4; v_call: TRBV7-8; d_call: NA; clone_size: NA; cdr3_nt: TGTGCCAGCAGCTTAACAGGGATAAATGAAAAACTGTTTTTT; cdr3_aa: CASSLTGINEKLFF
j_call: TRBJ2-3; v_call: TRBV19; d_call: NA; clone_size: few; cdr3_nt: TGTGCCAGTGGCAAGTCGAATAGGTGGGCCGGCACAGATACGCAGTATTTT; cdr3_aa: CASGKSNRWAGTDTQYF
j_call: TRBJ2-3; v_call: TRBV7-2; d_call: TRBD1; clone_size: once; cdr3_nt: TGTGCCAGCAGCGCTGGACAGGGAGGAGATACGCAGTATTTT; cdr3_aa: CASSAGQGGDTQYF
j_call: TRBJ2-2; v_call: TRBV24-1; d_call: NA; clone_size: NA; cdr3_nt: TGTGCCACCCAGTTTTCAGGGGCCACCGGGGAGCTGTTTTTT; cdr3_aa: CATQFSGATGELFF
j_call: TRBJ2-1; v_call: TRBV6-5; d_call: TRBD2; clone_size: NA; cdr3_nt: TGTGCCAGCAGCTCCGGGACTAGCGCACGGGAGCAGTTCTTC; cdr3_aa: CASSSGTSAREQFF
j_call: TRBJ2-1; v_call: TRBV7-9; d_call: NA; clone_size: NA; cdr3_nt: TGTGCCAGCACCTCCCCCCCGGACTCATATTTCTTAGAGCAGTTCTTC; cdr3_aa: CASTSPPDSYFLEQFF
j_call: TRBJ2-7; v_call: TRBV18; d_call: TRBD1; clone_size: once; cdr3_nt: TGTGCCAGCTCACCACAGGGGGCTTACGAGCAGTACTTC; cdr3_aa: CASSPQGAYEQYF
j_call: TRBJ2-5; v_call: TRBV3-1/TRBV3-2; d_call: TRBD2; clone_size: NA; cdr3_nt: TGTGCCAGCAGCCCTCGGACTAGTAGAGAGACCCAGTACTTC; cdr3_aa: CASSPRTSRETQYF
j_call: TRBJ2-2; v_call: TRBV27; d_call: NA; clone_size: NA; cdr3_nt: TGTGCCAGCGTGCGGCAGAACACCGGGGAGCTGTTTTTT; cdr3_aa: CASVRQNTGELFF
j_call: TRBJ2-7; v_call: TRBV30; d_call: NA; clone_size: NA; cdr3_nt: TGTGCCTGGAGTGAAAGGGGTACGGTTAGATACGAGCAGTACTTC; cdr3_aa: CAWSERGTVRYEQYF
j_call: TRBJ1-2; v_call: TRBV28; d_call: NA; clone_size: NA; cdr3_nt: TGTGCCAGCAGTTTATCCATACAGGGTTTGGCCTATGGCTACACCTTC; cdr3_aa: CASSLSIQGLAYGYTF
j_call: TRBJ1-2; v_call: TRBV2; d_call: NA; clone_size: NA; cdr3_nt: TGTGCCAGCACCGGGACCAGACAGGCCTATGGCTACACCTTC; cdr3_aa: CASTGTRQAYGYTF
j_call: TRBJ2-2; v_call: TRBV29-1; d_call: TRBD1; clone_size: NA; cdr3_nt: TGCAGCGTTGAACGGACAGGGAGTAGCACCGGGGAGCTGTTTTTT; cdr3_aa: CSVERTGSSTGELFF
j_call: TRBJ2-3; v_call: TRBV28; d_call: TRBD2; clone_size: NA; cdr3_nt: TGTGCCAGCAGTTCCGCGGGGGGCCTCACAGATACGCAGTATTTT; cdr3_aa: CASSSAGGLTDTQYF
j_call: TRBJ1-1; v_call: TRBV5-1; d_call: NA; clone_size: NA; cdr3_nt: TGCGCCAGCGGGGGCGACAGGAACACTGAAGCTTTCTTT; cdr3_aa: CASGGDRNTEAFF
j_call: TRBJ1-3; v_call: TRBV9; d_call: TRBD1; clone_size: NA; cdr3_nt: TGTGCCAGCAGCGTAGCACAGGGGCCTGGAAACACCATATATTTT; cdr3_aa: CASSVAQGPGNTIYF
j_call: TRBJ2-5; v_call: TRBV7-2; d_call: NA; clone_size: NA; cdr3_nt: TGTGCCAGCAGCACACTAGCAGGGGAGACCCAGTACTTC; cdr3_aa: CASSTLAGETQYF
j_call: TRBJ2-3; v_call: TRBV7-6; d_call: TRBD2; clone_size: NA; cdr3_nt: TGTGCCAGCAGCTTGCCTAGCGGTAGCACAGATACGCAGTATTTT; cdr3_aa: CASSLPSGSTDTQYF
j_call: TRBJ1-1; v_call: TRBV7-3; d_call: TRBD1; clone_size: NA; cdr3_nt: TGTGCCAGCAGCCGACCCCAGGCGTTTACAGGGGGCACTGAAGCTTTCTTT; cdr3_aa: CASSRPQAFTGGTEAFF
j_call: TRBJ1-1; v_call: TRBV18; d_call: TRBD1; clone_size: NA; cdr3_nt: TGTGCCAGCTCACCATGGACAGGGGGGAACACTGAAGCTTTCTTT; cdr3_aa: CASSPWTGGNTEAFF
j_call: TRBJ1-1; v_call: TRBV11-2; d_call: TRBD1; clone_size: few; cdr3_nt: TGTGCCAGCAGCTTAGATAGGGACAGTGAAGCTTTCTTT; cdr3_aa: CASSLDRDSEAFF
j_call: TRBJ2-7; v_call: TRBV28; d_call: NA; clone_size: NA; cdr3_nt: TGTGCCAGCAGTGCAACAGATACCTACGAGCAGTACTTC; cdr3_aa: CASSATDTYEQYF
j_call: TRBJ1-2; v_call: TRBV29-1; d_call: NA; clone_size: NA; cdr3_nt: TGCAGCGTTGAAGCCGGGGGGCGGGGTGGCTACACCTTC; cdr3_aa: CSVEAGGRGGYTF
j_call: TRBJ1-6; v_call: TRBV4-3; d_call: TRBD1; clone_size: NA; cdr3_nt: TGCGCCAGCAGACGGACAGGGTCGGATAATTCACCCCTCCACTTT; cdr3_aa: CASRRTGSDNSPLHF
j_call: TRBJ2-1; v_call: TRBV7-2; d_call: NA; clone_size: few; cdr3_nt: TGTGCCAGCAGCTTATTCCGTACAGACAATGAGCAGTTCTTC; cdr3_aa: CASSLFRTDNEQFF
j_call: TRBJ2-7; v_call: TRBV4-1; d_call: TRBD2; clone_size: NA; cdr3_nt: TGCGCCAGCAGCCAAGCTCAGGCGGGGCTAGCGGGAGGTCTACTCTCCTACGAGCAGTACTTC; cdr3_aa: CASSQAQAGLAGGLLSYEQYF
j_call: TRBJ2-7; v_call: TRBV28; d_call: TRBD1; clone_size: NA; cdr3_nt: TGTGCCAGCAGTCCACCGACAGGGGGGGCCTACGAGCAGTACTTC; cdr3_aa: CASSPPTGGAYEQYF
j_call: TRBJ1-5; v_call: TRBV6-1; d_call: NA; clone_size: NA; cdr3_nt: TGTGCCAGCAGTGAAAACGCGCCAGGGGTCGGGCAGCCCCAGCATTTT; cdr3_aa: CASSENAPGVGQPQHF
j_call: TRBJ1-2; v_call: TRBV2; d_call: TRBD1; clone_size: NA; cdr3_nt: TGTGCCAGCAGTGGACAGGGAAGAGGCTATGGCTACACCTTC; cdr3_aa: CASSGQGRGYGYTF
j_call: TRBJ2-1; v_call: TRBV6-5; d_call: TRBD2; clone_size: NA; cdr3_nt: TGTGCCAGCAGACCCCTCCACGGGGGGGGGCAGGTTCTGTTCTTC; cdr3_aa: CASRPLHGGGQVLFF
j_call: TRBJ2-3; v_call: TRBV11-2; d_call: TRBD1; clone_size: NA; cdr3_nt: TGTGCCAGCAGCTTAGGGGTCGACAGGGGGGCAGATACGCAGTATTTT; cdr3_aa: CASSLGVDRGADTQYF
j_call: TRBJ2-7; v_call: TRBV28; d_call: TRBD1; clone_size: NA; cdr3_nt: TGTGCCAGCAGTTACGAAAAACCGGGACAGGGGTCCTACGAGCAGTACTTC; cdr3_aa: CASSYEKPGQGSYEQYF
j_call: TRBJ2-2; v_call: TRBV27; d_call: TRBD2; clone_size: NA; cdr3_nt: TGTGCCAGCAGTTTGACTAGCGGGGGGGCCCCCGGGGAGCTGTTTTTT; cdr3_aa: CASSLTSGGAPGELFF